The text below deals with one T cell receptor (beta chain). The sample belongs to a study of neoadjuvant anti-PD-1 for oral cavity cancer. V was trimmed by 1 base and J by 3 bases, leaving 4 bases between them. There are 13 residues in the CDR3. Germline CDR1 MNHEY, CDR2 SMNVEV (reference sequence). The data were produced by immunoSEQ multiplex PCR, yet TCRdb's version contains in-frame clones alone and is incomplete. The sample records some 15,000 clones, around three fifths being singletons. The sequences come from PBMCs, collected before nivolumab (anti-PD-1) treatment. The source is a person aged 40 to 85 with oral cavity squamous cell carcinoma. The chain recombines TRBV27 with TRBJ1-5; D is unclear. CDR3 loop: CASSLFPNQPQHF. In DNA form, the CDR3 reads TGTGCCAGCAGTTTATTTCCCAATCAGCCCCAGCATTTT.